This entry is about one T cell receptor beta chain. Its antigen is not known. The data were obtained in a study of cytomegalovirus exposure and HLA in healthy donors. Study-level points and caveats: A later examination showed that TCR association rates differed by HLA locus, with DRB1 most and HLA-C fewest.

The CDR3 contains 14 residues. Trimming cost V 3 bases and J 4 bases, with 12 bases left between them. Per the germline V gene, CDR1 is SGHTA and CDR2 is FQGNSA. The study ran its PCR with 60 Vbeta and 13 Jbeta primers. The table came from immunoSEQ multiplex PCR; TCRdb's copy has only in-frame clones and leaves some out. The table for this sample gives roughly 140,000 clones. Specimen: PBMCs. The chain is built from TRBV7-2 and TRBJ1-1, with unresolved D. The receptor comes from a male donor in good health and CMV-seronegative. CDR3 in DNA: TGTGCCAGCAGCTTGTGGGTGGGAGGCACTGAAGCTTTCTTT. It yields the protein CASSLWVGGTEAFF.